The 5 T cell receptor beta chains below all came from one sample that was sequenced in a study of cytomegalovirus exposure and HLA in healthy donors. It was with 60 Vbeta and 13 Jbeta primers that the PCR ran. Repertoires were generated with immunoSEQ multiplex PCR, while TCRdb's copy carries only in-frame clones and drops some. The table lists 170,000 or so clones, about four fifths of them singletons, with over 1.5% in the top ten. The sample taken for sequencing was PBMCs. The receptors were gathered from a middle-aged man in good health and CMV-seronegative.

This clone was seen more than once but under ten times. The chain couples TRBV7-9 to TRBJ1-1; no definite D call. CDR3 size: 15 residues. Germline CDR1 SEHNR, CDR2 FQNEAQ (reference sequence). V was shortened by 5 bases and J by 5 bases, with 18 bases between the two germline ends. CDR3 in amino acids: CASSPSGRARTEAFF. CDR3 coding DNA: TGTGCCAGCAGCCCCTCCGGGAGGGCAAGGACTGAAGCTTTCTTT.

The chain combines TRBV2 with TRBJ1-2; D unresolved. The CDR3 contains 14 residues. Trimming took off 3 bases at V and 7 bases at J, with 15 bases between the two ends. The germline V gene has CDR1 SNHLY and CDR2 FYNNEI. CDR3 amino acids: CASSDLSPTGGYTF. CDR3 DNA sequence: TGTGCCAGCAGTGATTTGAGTCCGACGGGTGGCTACACCTTC.

V is TRBV5-1 and J is TRBJ1-4; possible D gene TRBD1, 6 bases. Looked up from germline, CDR1 is SGHRS and CDR2 is YFSETQ. V was pared by 9 bases and J by 7 bases, with 19 bases between. The CDR3 runs 14 residues. Here the CDR3 reads CATSSGGASEKLFF. The CDR3 DNA follows: TGCGCCACCAGTTCGGGGGGGGCGTCTGAAAAACTGTTTTTT. The variable domain in full, with the rest retrieved from reference TRBV5-1 and TRBJ1-4, is KAGVTQTPRYLIKTRGQQVTLSCSPISGHRSVSWYQQTPGQGLQFLFEYFSETQRNKGNFPGRFSGRQFSNSRSEMNVSTLELGDSALYLCATSSGGASEKLFFGSGTQLSVL.

Here the CDR3 DNA reads TGTGCCAGCAGCCACAGGGTCTCCTACGAGCAGTACTTC. Residues: CASSHRVSYEQYF. The rearrangement uses TRBV7-2 and TRBJ2-7, with a tentative D call TRBD1 (6 bases). This CDR3 comprises 13 residues. The germline V and J ends were trimmed by 5 bases and 0 bases, with 8 bases remaining between them. Germline CDR1 reads SGHTA; CDR2 reads FQGNSA. The whole variable domain, remainder taken from reference TRBV7-2 and TRBJ2-7, is GAGVSQSPSNKVTEKGKDVELRCDPISGHTALYWYRQSLGQGLEFLIYFQGNSAPDKSGLPSDRFSAERTGGSVSTLTIQRTQQEDSAVYLCASSHRVSYEQYFGPGTRLTVT.

This clone has just one count. The chain is built from TRBV19 and TRBJ2-5, with D hard to call. This CDR3 has 13 residues. Trimming stripped 1 base from V and 2 bases from J, with 5 bases between. Looked up from germline, CDR1 is LNHDA and CDR2 is SQIVND (reference sequence). The CDR3 DNA sequence: TGTGCCAGTAGTATAGTCAGACAAGAGACCCAGTACTTC. Protein product: CASSIVRQETQYF.